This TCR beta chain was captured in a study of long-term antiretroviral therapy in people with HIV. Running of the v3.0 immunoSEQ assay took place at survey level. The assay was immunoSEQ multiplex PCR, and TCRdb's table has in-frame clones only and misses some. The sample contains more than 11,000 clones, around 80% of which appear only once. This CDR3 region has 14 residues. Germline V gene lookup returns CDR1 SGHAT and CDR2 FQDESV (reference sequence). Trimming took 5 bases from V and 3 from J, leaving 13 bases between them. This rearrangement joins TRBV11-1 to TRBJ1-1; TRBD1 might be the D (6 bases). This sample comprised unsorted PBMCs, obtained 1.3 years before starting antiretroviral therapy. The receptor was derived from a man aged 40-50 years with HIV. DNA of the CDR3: TGTGCCAGCAGCGTCCAGGGGTTGGACACTGAAGCTTTCTTT. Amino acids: CASSVQGLDTEAFF.